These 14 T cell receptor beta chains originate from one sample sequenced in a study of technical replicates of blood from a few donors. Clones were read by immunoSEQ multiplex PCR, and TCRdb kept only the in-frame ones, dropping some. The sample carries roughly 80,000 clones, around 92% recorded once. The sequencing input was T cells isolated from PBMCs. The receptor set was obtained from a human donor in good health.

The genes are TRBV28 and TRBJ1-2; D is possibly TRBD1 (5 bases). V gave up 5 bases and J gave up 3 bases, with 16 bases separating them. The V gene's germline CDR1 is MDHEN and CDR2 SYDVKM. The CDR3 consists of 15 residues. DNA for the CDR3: TGTGCCAGCAGTCCGGCCGGCAGGGTAGACTATGGCTACACCTTC. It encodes CASSPAGRVDYGYTF.

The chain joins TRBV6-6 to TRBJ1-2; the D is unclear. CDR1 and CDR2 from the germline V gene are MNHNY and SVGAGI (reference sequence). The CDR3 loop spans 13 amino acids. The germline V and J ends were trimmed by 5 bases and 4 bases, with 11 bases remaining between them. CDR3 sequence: CASSLVGSYGYTF. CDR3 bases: TGTGCCAGCAGTCTAGTAGGATCCTATGGCTACACCTTC.

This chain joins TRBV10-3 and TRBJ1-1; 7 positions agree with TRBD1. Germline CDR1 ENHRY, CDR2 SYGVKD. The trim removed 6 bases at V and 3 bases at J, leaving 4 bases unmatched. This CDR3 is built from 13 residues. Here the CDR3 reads CAISQGVYTEAFF. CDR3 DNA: TGTGCCATCAGCCAGGGGGTGTACACTGAAGCTTTCTTT.

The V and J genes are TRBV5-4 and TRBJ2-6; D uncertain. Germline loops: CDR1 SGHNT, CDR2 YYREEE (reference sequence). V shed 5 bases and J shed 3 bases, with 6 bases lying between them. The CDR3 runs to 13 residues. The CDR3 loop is CASSNFGANVLTF. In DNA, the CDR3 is TGTGCCAGCAGTAACTTTGGGGCCAACGTCCTGACTTTC.

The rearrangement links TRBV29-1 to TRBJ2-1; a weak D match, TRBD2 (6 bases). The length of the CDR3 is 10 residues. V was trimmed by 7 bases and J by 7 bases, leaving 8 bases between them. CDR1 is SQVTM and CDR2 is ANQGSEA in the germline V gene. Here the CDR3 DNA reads TGCAGCGGTAGCGGTAATGAGCAGTTCTTC. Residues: CSGSGNEQFF.

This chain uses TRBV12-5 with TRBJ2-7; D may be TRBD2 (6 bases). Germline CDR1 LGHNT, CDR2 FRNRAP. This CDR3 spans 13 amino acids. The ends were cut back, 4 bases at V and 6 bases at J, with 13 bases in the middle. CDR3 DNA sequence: TGTGCTAGTGGTTCGGGACTGACCTCCGAGCAGTACTTC. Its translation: CASGSGLTSEQYF. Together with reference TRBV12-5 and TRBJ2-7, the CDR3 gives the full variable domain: DARVTQTPRHKVTEMGQEVTMRCQPILGHNTVFWYRQTMMQGLELLAYFRNRAPLDDSGMPKDRFSAEMPDATLATLKIQPSEPRDSAVYFCASGSGLTSEQYFGPGTRLTVT.

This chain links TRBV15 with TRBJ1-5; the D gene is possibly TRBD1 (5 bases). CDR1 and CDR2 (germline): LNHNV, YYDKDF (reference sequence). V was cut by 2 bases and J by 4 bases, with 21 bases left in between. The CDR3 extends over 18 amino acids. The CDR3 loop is CATSRLTDLLLGNQPQHF. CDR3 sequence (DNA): TGTGCCACCAGCAGACTGACAGACTTATTGTTGGGAAATCAGCCCCAGCATTTT.

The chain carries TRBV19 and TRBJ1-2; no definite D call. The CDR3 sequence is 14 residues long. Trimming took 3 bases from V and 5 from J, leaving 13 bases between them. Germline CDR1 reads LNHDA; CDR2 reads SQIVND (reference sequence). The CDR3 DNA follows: TGTGCCAGTAGTATCGCCCCGGGGTTTTATGGCTACACCTTC. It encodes CASSIAPGFYGYTF.

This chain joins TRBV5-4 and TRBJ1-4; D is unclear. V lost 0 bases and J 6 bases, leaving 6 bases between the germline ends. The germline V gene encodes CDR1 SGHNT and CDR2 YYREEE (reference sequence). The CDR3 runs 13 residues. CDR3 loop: CASSLGRDEKLFF. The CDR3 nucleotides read TGTGCCAGCAGCTTGGGGAGGGATGAAAAACTGTTTTTT.

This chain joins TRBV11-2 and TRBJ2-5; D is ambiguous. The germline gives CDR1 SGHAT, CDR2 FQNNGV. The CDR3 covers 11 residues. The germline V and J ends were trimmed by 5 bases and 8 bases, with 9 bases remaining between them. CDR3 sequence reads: CASSLQVTQYF. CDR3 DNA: TGTGCCAGCAGCCTGCAGGTTACCCAGTACTTC.

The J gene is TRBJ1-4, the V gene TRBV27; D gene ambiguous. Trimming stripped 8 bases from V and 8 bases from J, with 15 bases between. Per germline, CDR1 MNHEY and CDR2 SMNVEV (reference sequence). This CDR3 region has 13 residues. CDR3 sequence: CASAWGVGEKLFF. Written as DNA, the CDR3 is TGTGCCAGCGCCTGGGGAGTGGGAGAAAAACTGTTTTTT.

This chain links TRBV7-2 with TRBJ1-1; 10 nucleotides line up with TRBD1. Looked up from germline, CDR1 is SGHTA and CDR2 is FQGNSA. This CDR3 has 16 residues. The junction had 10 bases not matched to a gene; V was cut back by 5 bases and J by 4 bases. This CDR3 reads CASSPRQGATGTEAFF. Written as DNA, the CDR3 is TGTGCCAGCAGCCCCCGACAGGGGGCGACGGGCACTGAAGCTTTCTTT.

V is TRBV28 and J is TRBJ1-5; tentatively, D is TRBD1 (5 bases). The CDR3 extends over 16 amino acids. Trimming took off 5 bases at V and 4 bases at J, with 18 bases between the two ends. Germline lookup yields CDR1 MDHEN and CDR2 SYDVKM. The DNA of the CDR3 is TGTGCCAGCAGTAATACGATGGGAGGGGAGAATCAGCCCCAGCATTTT. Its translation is CASSNTMGGENQPQHF.

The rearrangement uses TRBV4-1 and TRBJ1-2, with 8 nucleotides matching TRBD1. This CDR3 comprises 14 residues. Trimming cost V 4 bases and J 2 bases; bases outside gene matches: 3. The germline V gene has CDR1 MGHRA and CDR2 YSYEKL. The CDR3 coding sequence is TGCGCCAGCAGCCCGACAGGGGAGAACTATGGCTACACCTTC. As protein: CASSPTGENYGYTF.